This TCR beta chain was observed in a study of shared clonotypes between healthy human individuals (dated by TCRdb to 2020 to 2022). For context, the study as a whole: The cohort comprised a couple of women and a few men aged 18 to 49 years. Per donor, three plates each were used for CD4 naive and CD4 memory, two for CD8 naive, and one for CD8 memory. The study deeply sequenced blood TCR repertoires of about 5 healthy adults to estimate repertoire size and the extent of clonotype sharing between individuals. To increase sequencing depth and limit assay-specific biases, TCR repertoire library preparation and sequencing were carried out by different laboratories using diverse techniques. Leukapheresis yielded between about 0.9 and 8.9 billion PBMCs per donor.

Between the V and J ends, shortened by 3 bases and 7 bases respectively, the junction contains 16 bases. The CDR3 holds 14 amino acids from the cysteine to the phenylalanine. The CDR3 DNA has 42 bases and is translated from base 1. Per the germline V gene (reference sequence), SEHNR is the CDR1 and FQNEAQ is the CDR2. Using the deep immunoSEQ assay, TCR CDR3 regions were amplified from genomic DNA by multiplex PCR. Extracted genomic DNA from each cell subset was distributed evenly across all wells of several immunoSEQ 96-well plates, and each plate was treated as a replicate. For sorted subsets, each replicate PCR was loaded with around 200 ng genomic DNA, equivalent to roughly 30,000 T cell genomes. Purified libraries were quantified with a Qubit 3.0 fluorometer, sized on a Bioanalyzer 2100, and re-quantified with the KAPA Library Quantification kit. A separate single-read 150-cycle Illumina NextSeq 550 flow cell was used to sequence each immunoSEQ 96-well plate. Turning to the authors' computational methods: Because the immunoSEQ output held only junctional sequences and lacked quality scores, the filtering could not match the filtering applied to full-length reads. To assign V/J genes and CDR3, sequences were annotated against IMGT germline references using PyIR, a Python wrapper for IgBLAST v1.9. Reads with weak V/J assignments (E-value above 1e-6), missing CDR3, stop codons, out-of-frame junctions, or ambiguous translated residues were removed. V3J clonotypes were defined by identical inferred V gene, J gene, and CDR3 amino acid sequence. Percentage overlap between repertoires was computed as shared unique clonotypes divided by the size of the smaller repertoire. Three approaches were used to assess repertoire richness: RTK rarefaction, the Chao1 estimator, and Recon v2.1 estimates of unobserved clonotypes. For all TCRbeta clonotypes obtained by the gDNA method from a few donors, generation probabilities were computed with OLGA. The clones in this table, taken by TCRdb from immuneACCESS, are in-frame only. Not every clone is retained; where verified, under half of the shortfall comes from an unresolved V gene, and the cause of the rest is unknown. V, J and clone size derive from that table, while D and trimming were established from the DNA sequence. The table for this sample lists around 2.1 million clones; just over 90% of them were counted only once. In total, the top ten clones hold about 1.8% of the sample.

In the case of this clone: Its target antigen remains unknown. There are no base qualities to consult, and no much larger clone falls within one base.

Broad study findings and their caveats: Even with the large sequencing depth, rarefaction of the sorted-subset datasets indicated that sequencing was incomplete. Roughly 5% of naive CD4, approximately 3.7% of naive CD8, approximately 2.2% of memory CD4, and 0.4% of memory CD8 clonotypes were shared across a few donors. Sampling was restricted to blood, and TCR repertoires in tissue are likely to differ from TCR repertoires in blood. Compared with non-shared clonotypes, the clonotypes found in all four sorted-subset donors had higher generation probabilities. Based on pairwise subsampling, the degree of clonotype sharing among donors was expected to be affected by sequencing depth. Estimated clonotype richness was generally larger for naive than for memory subsets. Because the study included only a small number of donors, the genetic and exposure-history diversity represented was limited.

CD8 naive samples consisted of CD45RO-negative cells that were positively selected for CCR7, yielding a CD45RA+CCR7+ population without TemRA cells. The donors were healthy, HIV-negative adults who had no recently reported acute infections or vaccinations. Only Caucasian adults living in Nashville, Tennessee, USA were represented among the donors. After blood collection by leukapheresis, PBMCs were isolated using Ficoll-Histopaque density gradient centrifugation and then cryopreserved in the vapor phase of liquid nitrogen. Purity and quantity of every magnetically sorted T cell population were checked by analytical flow cytometry. Genomic DNA was isolated from every sorted fraction and measured by UV absorbance on a Nanodrop 2000c.

This receptor was obtained from a man in his late teens or twenties in good health. Some clones in this sample may be carry-over from other donors' samples. The sample consisted of naive CD8+ T cells from PBMCs. Explained via the paper, the cell subset or site label denotes: CD45RA+CCR7+. This chain is built from TRBV7-9 and TRBJ2-7; the D gene assignment is ambiguous. The DNA is TGTGCCAGCAGCTTCTCCAGTTACGCGAGGGAGCAGTACTTC. Translated, this gives CASSFSSYAREQYF.